Below, 10 T cell receptor beta chains from the same sample are listed, as sequenced in a study of blood T cells in healthy people across ages (dated by TCRdb to 2014 to 2015). Receptors were amplified or captured by 5' RACE. Sequencing instrument: Illumina HiSeq 2500. A second PCR of roughly 7 to 11 cycles was run with a J-beta primer mix and a sample-barcoded 5' primer. TCRdb trimmed public reads at Q25 via fastp, called clones via MiXCR and kept in-frame beta chains. CDR3 protein duplicates are merged, each entry listing the most common genes and DNA. In all, the sample holds 700,000 or so distinct CDR3 sequences, and 22% of those were seen once. About 20% of the sample is taken by the ten largest. What was sequenced was blood. These receptors were taken from a man between 65 and 80 years old in good health.

The chain carries TRBV5-1 and TRBJ1-2; D not certain. V was clipped by 6 bases and J by 7 bases, with 16 bases between them. This CDR3 region has 13 residues. Looked up from germline, CDR1 is SGHRS and CDR2 is YFSETQ. The CDR3 DNA reads TGCGCCAGCACCGGGTCACCGGGGAGTGGCTACACCTTC. Translation: CASTGSPGSGYTF.

The chain links TRBV28 to TRBJ2-5; 7 bases agree with TRBD2. V lost 5 bases and J lost 4; bases outside the gene matches: 10. The CDR3 is 15 residues long. In germline, CDR1 is MDHEN, CDR2 SYDVKM. CDR3 in DNA: TGTGCCAGCAGTACCCAACTAGCGACTGGAGAGACCCAGTACTTC. It translates to CASSTQLATGETQYF.

This clonotype was counted a few times. The chain combines TRBV4-2 with TRBJ2-3, with D uncertain. This CDR3 spans 15 amino acids. Germline V gene sequence: CDR1 LGHNA, CDR2 YNFKEQ. Trimming cost V 3 bases and J 0 bases, with 10 bases left between them. CDR3: CASSQSETSTDTQYF. CDR3 DNA sequence: TGTGCCAGCAGCCAGAGCGAGACTAGCACAGATACGCAGTATTTT.

The genes are TRBV6-2 or TRBV6-3 and TRBJ2-7, with D tentatively TRBD1 (6 bases). The CDR3 is made up of 16 amino acids. V shed 5 bases and J shed 0 bases, with 17 bases lying between them. The germline CDR1 and CDR2 sequences are MNHEY and SVGEGT. CDR3 amino acids: CASSGIGGRGSYEQYV. The CDR3 region has the DNA TGTGCCAGCAGTGGGATAGGAGGCAGGGGCTCCTACGAGCAGTACGTC.

The rearrangement links TRBV5-1 to TRBJ2-2, with unresolved D. The V and J ends lost 3 bases and 5 bases respectively, with 14 bases between them. The V gene's germline CDR1 is SGHRS and CDR2 YFSETQ. This CDR3 has 15 amino acids. The CDR3: CASSSRGPTTGELFF. CDR3 bases: TGCGCCAGCAGCTCCCGCGGCCCTACTACCGGGGAGCTGTTTTTT.

This clonotype has only a few counts. The rearrangement uses TRBV20-1 and TRBJ2-2; the D is unclear. The CDR3 is 14 residues long. Per germline, CDR1 DFQATT and CDR2 SNEGSKA (reference sequence). Trimming pared 1 base from V and 2 bases from J, leaving 8 bases between. The CDR3 bases are TGCAGTGCTAGAGGTTCTATCAACACCGGGGAGCTGTTTTTT. Protein sequence: CSARGSINTGELFF.

DNA for the CDR3: TGTGCCAGCCACGGGAACTACAATGAGCAGTTCTTC. Translation gives CASHGNYNEQFF. J is TRBJ2-1 and V is TRBV6-1; tentatively, D is TRBD2 (5 bases). This CDR3 region has 12 residues. The V end was cut by 8 bases, the J end by 3 bases, with 8 bases between. Per the germline V gene, CDR1 is MNHNS and CDR2 is SASEGT.

With respect to this clonotype: A junction end diverges from the germline sequence, so it may reflect a read error. The CDR3 reads CSAGDHRELNIQCF. CDR3 nucleotides: TGCAGCGCTGGCGACCACAGGGAACTAAACATTCAGTGCTTC. The chain uses TRBV29-1 and TRBJ2-4, with a possible D match to TRBD1 (6 bases). The CDR3 extends over 14 amino acids. Germline lookup yields CDR1 SQVTM and CDR2 ANQGSEA.

In this sample, this clonotype turned up many times. V is TRBV28 and J is TRBJ1-6; the D gene is possibly TRBD1 (6 bases). Per germline, CDR1 MDHEN and CDR2 SYDVKM. The CDR3 has 11 amino acids. The V end was cut by 7 bases, the J end by 14 bases, with 12 bases between. The CDR3 sequence is CASTTGITLHF. The CDR3 nucleotides are TGTGCCAGCACCACAGGGATAACCCTCCACTTT. Supplemented by reference TRBV28 and TRBJ1-6, the full variable domain reads DVKVTQSSRYLVKRTGEKVFLECVQDMDHENMFWYRQDPGLGLRLIYFSYDVKMKEKGDIPEGYSVSREKKERFSLILESASTNQTSMYLCASTTGITLHFGNGTRLTVT.

The CDR3 nucleotides read TGTGCCAGCAGGGTTCCCCTCTTAGGGTATGGCTACACCTTC. Its protein is CASRVPLLGYGYTF. This chain links TRBV28 with TRBJ1-2; D remains unclear. V was pared by 6 bases and J by 5 bases, with 16 bases between. CDR1 is MDHEN and CDR2 is SYDVKM in the germline V gene. The CDR3 is 14 amino acids.